This TCR beta chain was sequenced during a study of T-cell reconstitution after alpha-beta-depleted transplantation in children. V gave up 3 bases and J gave up 6 bases; unmatched junction bases: 9. The germline V gene has CDR1 SGHNT and CDR2 YYREEE (reference sequence). This CDR3 spans 17 amino acids. A TCRbeta library incorporating unique molecular identifiers was prepared. TCRdb reprocessed the PCR reads with MiXCR, giving one entry per CDR3 protein. In the table there are approximately 130,000 distinct CDR3 sequences, more than 9.5% of which are singletons. Study observations and caveats: It was newly produced T cells that mostly accounted for T-cell counts and diversity one year after transplant. Several hundred expanded graft clones reportedly supplied alpha-beta T cells about two months after transplant.

This clonotype showed up just a few times. Its target is not known. The sequences come from PBMCs, mostly from graft donor cells, collected 180 days after TCRalphabeta/CD19-depleted stem cell transplant. The rearrangement uses TRBV5-4 and TRBJ2-1, with TRBD2 matching over 13 bases. This TCR was recovered from a girl less than two years old who had a stem cell transplant for combined immunodeficiency, so the T cells may come from the graft donor. The CDR3 region is CASSSTWTSGGSNEQFF. The DNA of the CDR3 is TGTGCCAGCAGCTCCACCTGGACTAGCGGGGGCTCCAATGAGCAGTTCTTC.